These 5 T cell receptor beta chains share one sample of origin, sequenced in a study of T cells in Graves' hyperthyroidism and ophthalmopathy. Researchers took RNA transcripts and amplified the TCR beta CDR3 regions from them. First-round RT-PCR with HTBI primers amplified the TCR CDR3 region. TCRdb reprocessed the multiplex PCR reads via MiXCR and lists one record per CDR3 protein. The sample contains 360,000 or so distinct CDR3 sequences, around 15% of which appear only once. Sample: blood. All receptors derive from a woman aged 55-75 years with Graves' ophthalmopathy.

This clonotype occurred many times. The chain links TRBV19 to TRBJ1-5; the match to TRBD1 covers 10 bases. Germline CDR1 and CDR2: LNHDA and SQIVND (reference sequence). The CDR3 has 15 residues. V was pared by 5 bases and J by 7 bases, with 8 bases of the junction left unmatched. CDR3 protein: CASSSSGTGAQPQHF. Here the CDR3 DNA reads TGTGCCAGTAGTTCGTCCGGGACAGGGGCGCAGCCCCAGCATTTT.

The genes are TRBV29-1 and TRBJ2-2; D is unresolved. The V end was cut by 5 bases, the J end by 1 base, with 5 bases between. The length of the CDR3 is 12 residues. Germline assignment: CDR1 SQVTM and CDR2 ANQGSEA. The chain's CDR3 is CSVNKNTGELFF. CDR3 DNA sequence: TGCAGCGTTAACAAGAACACCGGGGAGCTGTTTTTT.

This clonotype appeared a few times. This chain joins TRBV30 and TRBJ2-2, with 10 bases that match TRBD2. V was pared by 0 bases and J by 0 bases, with 4 bases of the junction left unmatched. The CDR3 has 17 residues. Looked up from germline, CDR1 is GTSNPN and CDR2 is SVGIG (reference sequence). The CDR3 DNA reads as TGTGCCTGGAGTGTACTACTAGCGGGAACGAACACCGGGGAGCTGTTTTTT. Its translation is CAWSVLLAGTNTGELFF.

The sample holds a few counts of this clonotype. This rearrangement joins TRBV20-1 to TRBJ2-7, with D maybe TRBD1 (5 bases). The CDR3 loop spans 12 amino acids. Germline V CDR1 and CDR2: DFQATT, SNEGSKA (reference sequence). The V gene lost 6 bases and the J gene lost 6 bases, with 15 bases spanning the gap. The CDR3 nucleotides read TGCAGTGCCAGGGCCTTCGTGTTCGAGCAGTACTTC. Its protein is CSARAFVFEQYF.

This clonotype occurred many times. The junction departs from germline at one end; a sequencing error may be responsible. The chain carries TRBV28 and TRBJ2-2; weak D call: TRBD2 (5 bases). The CDR3 contains 13 residues. Germline V lookup: CDR1 MDHEN, CDR2 SYDVKM. CDR3 protein: CATFRRYTGELFF. CDR3 DNA: TGTGCCACCTTCCGACGGTACACCGGGGAGCTATTTTTT.